This TCR beta chain was identified in a study of T cell responses to AZD1222 COVID-19 vaccine. Germline V gives CDR1 MNHEY, CDR2 SMNVEV (reference sequence). The ends lost 3 bases at V and 3 bases at J; junction bases unmatched: 3. CDR3 length equals 14 residues. The table came from immunoSEQ multiplex PCR; TCRdb's copy has only in-frame clones and leaves some out. This table has around 100,000 clones, around 90% appearing once. The TCR originated in an adult in good health. This material consisted of peripheral blood, taken on day 0 of AZD1222 vaccination. The V and J genes are TRBV27 and TRBJ2-7, with 9 bases identical to TRBD2. CDR3 loop: CASSLGLAIYEQYF. The CDR3 coding sequence is TGTGCCAGCAGTTTGGGACTAGCTATCTACGAGCAGTACTTC.